These 23 T cell receptor beta chains were sequenced from one sample in a study of T-cell reconstitution after alpha-beta-depleted transplantation in children. The authors prepared the TCRbeta library with unique molecular identifiers. TCRdb reprocessed the PCR reads with MiXCR, giving one entry per CDR3 protein. The data show almost 400,000 distinct CDR3 sequences, with around 21% seen just once and 3% to 4% held by the top ten. The sample was PBMCs from the stem cell graft donor, taken from the stem cell graft. Every receptor here comes from a human donor who donated a stem cell graft to a child with acute myeloid leukemia.

The rearrangement uses TRBV5-5 and TRBJ1-5, with TRBD1 matching over 7 bases. Germline CDR1 SGHKS, CDR2 YYEKEE (reference sequence). This CDR3 is 15 amino acids long. Trimming cost V 3 bases and J 5 bases; bases outside gene matches: 8. The CDR3 region is CASSSDGDRYQPQHF. The CDR3 DNA follows: TGTGCCAGCAGCTCCGACGGGGACAGATATCAGCCCCAGCATTTT.

This chain uses TRBV12-3 or TRBV12-4 with TRBJ2-1; D remains unclear. The V gene lost 2 bases and the J gene lost 11 bases, with 16 bases spanning the gap. The CDR3 is 14 residues long. The CDR3 bases are TGTGCCAGCAGTTTAAAGAGTGGGCCCCATCAGCAGTTCTTC. Its protein is CASSLKSGPHQQFF.

This chain links TRBV6-2 or TRBV6-3 with TRBJ2-7; 8 positions match TRBD1. Germline lookup yields CDR1 MNHEY and CDR2 SVGEGT. The CDR3 length is 15 residues. V dropped 0 bases and J dropped 6; count of bases not matched to a gene: 7. The CDR3 coding sequence is TGTGCCAGCAGTTACTCGGAGGGGACAGGAACCGAGCAGTACTTC. It is translated as CASSYSEGTGTEQYF.

This clonotype was observed at least ten times. The CDR3 here is CSARKNPSSYNEQFF. CDR3 sequence (DNA): TGCAGTGCTAGAAAGAACCCGAGCTCCTACAATGAGCAGTTCTTC. The rearrangement joins TRBV20-1 to TRBJ2-1; D unresolved. There are 15 residues in the CDR3. Germline loops: CDR1 DFQATT, CDR2 SNEGSKA (reference sequence). Trimming took off 2 bases at V and 0 bases at J, with 11 bases between the two ends.

This clonotype was detected only a few times. This rearrangement joins TRBV20-1 to TRBJ2-4; D remains ambiguous. Trimming took 6 bases from V and 1 from J, leaving 10 bases between them. There are 13 residues in the CDR3. Looked up from germline, CDR1 is DFQATT and CDR2 is SNEGSKA (reference sequence). For the CDR3, the DNA is TGCAGTGCGGTAGTGGAGGCCAAAAACATTCAGTACTTC. Translation gives CSAVVEAKNIQYF.

This clonotype has at least ten counts. The chain recombines TRBV12-3 or TRBV12-4 with TRBJ2-3; D gene unclear. CDR3 size: 13 residues. V gave up 6 bases and J gave up 4 bases, with 11 bases separating them. This CDR3 is CASSPGWADTQYF. The CDR3 nucleotides read TGTGCCAGCAGCCCGGGCTGGGCAGATACGCAGTATTTT.

The chain couples TRBV12-3 or TRBV12-4 to TRBJ2-7; 13 bases fit TRBD2. V shed 5 bases and J 7 bases; nucleotides not matched to a gene: 11. The CDR3 covers 16 residues. Here the CDR3 reads CASSPRTSGSGREQYF. The CDR3 DNA follows: TGTGCCAGCAGTCCCAGGACTAGCGGGAGTGGTAGGGAGCAGTACTTC.

This clonotype turned up a few times. V and J are TRBV7-3 and TRBJ2-1, with D unclear. CDR1 SGHTA and CDR2 FQGTGA come from the germline V gene. CDR3 size: 13 residues. The ends were cut back, 1 base at V and 5 bases at J, with 6 bases in the middle. The CDR3 DNA reads as TGTGCCAGCAGCTTAATGGGCGACAATGAGCAGTTCTTC. The encoded protein is CASSLMGDNEQFF.

This clonotype showed up many times. This chain uses TRBV29-1 with TRBJ2-3; D may be TRBD1 or TRBD2 (5 bases each). The length of the CDR3 is 14 residues. The germline CDR1 and CDR2 sequences are SQVTM and ANQGSEA. Trimming pared 0 bases from V and 5 bases from J, leaving 12 bases between. The CDR3 region has the DNA TGCAGCGTTGAAGACGGGGCGGTGGGAGATACGCAGTATTTT. Translation gives CSVEDGAVGDTQYF.

The V and J genes are TRBV29-1 and TRBJ2-7, with 11 nucleotides matching TRBD1. The CDR3 extends over 15 amino acids. Germline values: CDR1 SQVTM, CDR2 ANQGSEA. The trim removed 0 bases at V and 2 bases at J, leaving 3 bases unmatched. CDR3: CSVEDPGQGAYEQYF. CDR3 nucleotide sequence: TGCAGCGTTGAAGATCCGGGACAGGGGGCCTACGAGCAGTACTTC.

This clonotype was counted between two and nine times. The V and J genes are TRBV20-1 and TRBJ1-1, with no clear D. CDR1 is DFQATT and CDR2 is SNEGSKA in the germline V gene (reference sequence). CDR3 length: 15 residues. The CDR3: CRAETSYEFSTEAFF. The CDR3 coding sequence is TGCAGAGCCGAAACGTCCTATGAGTTTTCCACTGAAGCTTTCTTT.

On this clonotype itself: One end of the junction fails to match germline, which may point to a read error. The J gene is TRBJ1-5, the V gene TRBV12-3 or TRBV12-4, with a weak D call TRBD1 (6 bases). The length of the CDR3 is 14 residues. CDR3 coding DNA: TGTGCCAGCAGCCGCGGGGGCAGTAATCTGCCCCAGCATTTT. As protein: CASSRGGSNLPQHF.

The sample holds many counts of this clonotype. The genes are TRBV20-1 and TRBJ2-4; D may correspond to TRBD1 or TRBD2 (5 bases each). V was shortened by 0 bases and J by 8 bases, with 14 bases between the two germline ends. CDR3 length equals 14 residues. CDR1 and CDR2 from the germline V gene are DFQATT and SNEGSKA (reference sequence). The CDR3 region is CSARDGAGLYIQYF. The CDR3 DNA follows: TGCAGTGCTAGAGACGGGGCAGGGTTATACATTCAGTACTTC.

This clonotype turned up a few times. The rearrangement joins TRBV29-1 to TRBJ2-3; D might be TRBD1 or TRBD2, each matching 5 bases. Looked up from germline, CDR1 is SQVTM and CDR2 is ANQGSEA. Deletions cut 1 base from V and 4 bases from J, with 15 bases between. The CDR3 sequence is 15 residues long. CDR3 nucleotide sequence: TGCAGCGTTGAAGGCTCCTCGATGGGACCAGATACGCAGTATTTT. This sequence encodes CSVEGSSMGPDTQYF.

The chain recombines TRBV12-3 or TRBV12-4 with TRBJ2-7; weak D call: TRBD2 (6 bases). This CDR3 region has 15 residues. Trimming took off 5 bases at V and 2 bases at J, with 16 bases between the two ends. Here the CDR3 DNA reads TGTGCCAGCAGTCCATGGGAGGCCCCAGCCTACGAGCAGTACTTC. Translating gives CASSPWEAPAYEQYF.

This clonotype was detected only a few times. The DNA for the CDR3 is TGTGCCAGCAGTATACAGGGGTTCGACACTGAAGCTTTCTTT. This translates into CASSIQGFDTEAFF. The chain joins TRBV6-5 to TRBJ1-1; 7 bases align to TRBD1. Germline CDR1 and CDR2: MNHEY and SVGAGI. V lost 5 bases, J lost 3 bases, and 6 bases stayed unmatched. The CDR3 is 14 amino acids.

This clonotype has at least ten counts. The J gene is TRBJ2-1, the V gene TRBV24-1; D remains ambiguous. This CDR3 is 12 amino acids long. Between the trimmed V and J ends, which lost 4 bases and 12 bases, there was a span of 12 bases. Germline CDR1 and CDR2: KGHDR and SFDVKD. The CDR3 sequence is CATSEAPSRQFF. As DNA, the CDR3 is TGTGCCACCAGTGAGGCCCCTTCCCGGCAGTTCTTC.

This sequence joins TRBV12-3 or TRBV12-4 and TRBJ2-5, with TRBD2 as a possible D gene (5 bases). Trimming took 9 bases from V and 9 from J, leaving 14 bases between them. This CDR3 is built from 11 residues. CDR3 in amino acids: CASRKIGAQYF. The CDR3 DNA reads as TGTGCCAGTCGAAAAATCGGGGCCCAGTACTTC.

This clonotype was recorded at least ten times. This chain links TRBV29-1 with TRBJ2-7; possible D gene TRBD2, 6 bases. The germline V gene encodes CDR1 SQVTM and CDR2 ANQGSEA. The CDR3 is 12 residues long. Trimming shortened V by 2 bases and J by 5 bases, and 10 bases separated the two germline ends. CDR3 sequence reads: CSVELAMDEQYF. CDR3 DNA sequence: TGCAGCGTTGAACTAGCGATGGACGAGCAGTACTTC.

In its sample, this clonotype was seen a few times. The chain couples TRBV27 to TRBJ2-1; D gene uncertain. The CDR3 is 15 amino acids. V was clipped by 6 bases and J by 6 bases, with 18 bases between them. Germline loops: CDR1 MNHEY, CDR2 SMNVEV (reference sequence). The CDR3 protein is CASSSFRAPFNEQFF. The DNA of the CDR3 is TGTGCCAGCAGCTCCTTTCGAGCCCCGTTCAATGAGCAGTTCTTC.

This clonotype was detected once. The V gene is TRBV14, the J gene TRBJ2-5; D perhaps matches TRBD1 (5 bases). The CDR3 spans 15 residues. V was pared by 6 bases and J by 4 bases, with 18 bases between. Germline CDR1 SGHDN, CDR2 FVKESK. The DNA for the CDR3 is TGTGCCAGCAGTCGCAGCTTCAGGGTGAGAGAGACCCAGTACTTC. Its translation: CASSRSFRVRETQYF.

This clonotype was counted at least ten times. This chain uses TRBV29-1 with TRBJ2-1; 7 bases line up with TRBD2. The germline gives CDR1 SQVTM, CDR2 ANQGSEA. The V gene end was trimmed by 3 bases and the J gene end by 6 bases; junction bases not matched to a gene: 8. The CDR3 consists of 14 residues. The CDR3, as DNA: TGCAGCGTTGACGTGGCGGGAGCCTCCAATGAGCAGTTCTTC. This codes for CSVDVAGASNEQFF.

This chain uses TRBV30 with TRBJ2-7; 8 bases map to TRBD2. Losses at the gene ends were 3 bases for V and 4 bases for J; bases not matched to a gene: 5. Germline CDR1 reads GTSNPN; CDR2 reads SVGIG (reference sequence). This CDR3 contains 13 residues. CDR3 protein: CAWRQREWYEQYF. In DNA, the CDR3 is TGTGCCTGGAGGCAGCGGGAGTGGTACGAGCAGTACTTC.